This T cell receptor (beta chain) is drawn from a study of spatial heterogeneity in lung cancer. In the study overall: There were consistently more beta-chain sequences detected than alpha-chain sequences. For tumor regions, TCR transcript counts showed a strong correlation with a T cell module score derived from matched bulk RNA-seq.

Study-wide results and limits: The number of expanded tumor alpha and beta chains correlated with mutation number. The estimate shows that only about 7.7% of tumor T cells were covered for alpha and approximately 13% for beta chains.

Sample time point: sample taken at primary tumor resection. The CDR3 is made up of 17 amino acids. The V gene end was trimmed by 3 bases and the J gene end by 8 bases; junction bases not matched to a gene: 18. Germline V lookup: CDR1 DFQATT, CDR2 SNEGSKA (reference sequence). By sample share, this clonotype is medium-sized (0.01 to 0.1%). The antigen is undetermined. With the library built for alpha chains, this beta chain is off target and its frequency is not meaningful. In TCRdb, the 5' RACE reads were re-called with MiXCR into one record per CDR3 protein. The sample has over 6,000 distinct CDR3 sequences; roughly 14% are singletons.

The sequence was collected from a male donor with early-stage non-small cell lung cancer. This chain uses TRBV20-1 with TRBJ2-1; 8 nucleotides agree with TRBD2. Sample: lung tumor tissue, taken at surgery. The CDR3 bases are TGCAGTGCTAGTTCCCGCCCAACGAGCGGGAGACTAGATGAGCAGTTCTTC. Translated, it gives CSASSRPTSGRLDEQFF.